This T cell receptor beta chain appears in the sequencing data of a study of T cells in Graves' hyperthyroidism and ophthalmopathy. Hyperthyroidism in the patients, aged 18 to 65, was newly diagnosed and under 2 months in duration. This blood was taken when hyperthyroidism was first diagnosed, before any ophthalmopathy symptoms existed. Study conclusions and caveats: The blood repertoire included most of the expanded thyroid clonotypes above 0.001.

Amplification of TCR beta CDR3 regions was performed using RNA transcripts as template. RT-PCR in the first round (using the HTBI primer set) targeted the TCR CDR3. TCRdb called the multiplex PCR reads again in MiXCR, with one record for every CDR3 protein. The sample records approximately 360,000 distinct CDR3 sequences, around a sixth being singletons. This clonotype was observed many times. The antigen is not known. What was sequenced was blood. This receptor was obtained from a woman under 30 with Graves' hyperthyroidism that later progressed to Graves' ophthalmopathy.

CDR3: CSARDGQLRSNEQFF. CDR3 DNA: TGCAGTGCTAGAGATGGCCAGTTAAGGTCCAATGAGCAGTTCTTC. V gene TRBV20-1 combines with J gene TRBJ2-1, with no clear D. The V end lost 0 bases, the J end lost 6 bases, and 15 bases lay between the germline ends. Germline assignment: CDR1 DFQATT and CDR2 SNEGSKA (reference sequence). There are 15 residues in the CDR3.